This T cell receptor (beta chain) appears in the sequencing data of a study of shared clonotypes between healthy human individuals. Regarding the study as a whole: Generation probabilities were higher for clonotypes shared across all four sorted-subset donors than for unshared ones. The sole specimen, blood, was sampled, and tissue repertoires likely differ.

Sequenced by immunoSEQ multiplex PCR; TCRdb stores in-frame clones only, minus some. This sample has over a million clones, with approximately 98.5% found just once. Details on this clone: What it binds is not known.

Germline trimming cut 3 bases from V and 4 bases from J; bases unmatched to any gene: 4. The CDR3 spans 14 residues. Germline V lookup: CDR1 WNHNN, CDR2 SYGVQD (reference sequence). The authors divided CD4+ cells into CD45RA+ naive and CD45RA-negative memory subsets. This receptor was obtained from a man in his thirties or forties in good health. The V call is TRBV10-1, the J call TRBJ2-3; 7 nucleotides line up with TRBD2. The specimen was naive CD4+ T cells sorted from blood. Noted subset: CD45RA+ positively selected. The CDR3 reads CASSEGGRPDTQYF. In DNA, the CDR3 is TGCGCCAGCAGTGAAGGCGGGAGACCAGATACGCAGTATTTT.